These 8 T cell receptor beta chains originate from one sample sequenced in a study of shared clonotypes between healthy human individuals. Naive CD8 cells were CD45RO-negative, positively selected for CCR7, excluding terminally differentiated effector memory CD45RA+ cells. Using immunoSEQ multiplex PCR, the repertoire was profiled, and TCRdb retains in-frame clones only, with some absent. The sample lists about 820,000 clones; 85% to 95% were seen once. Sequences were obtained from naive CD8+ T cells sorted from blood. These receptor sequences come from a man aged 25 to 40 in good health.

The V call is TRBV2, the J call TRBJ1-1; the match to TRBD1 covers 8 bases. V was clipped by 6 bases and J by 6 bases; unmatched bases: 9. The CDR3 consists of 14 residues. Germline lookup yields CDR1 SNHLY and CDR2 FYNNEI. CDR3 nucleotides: TGTGCCAGCAGGGAACTGGACAGGGACGCTGAAGCTTTCTTT. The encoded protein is CASRELDRDAEAFF.

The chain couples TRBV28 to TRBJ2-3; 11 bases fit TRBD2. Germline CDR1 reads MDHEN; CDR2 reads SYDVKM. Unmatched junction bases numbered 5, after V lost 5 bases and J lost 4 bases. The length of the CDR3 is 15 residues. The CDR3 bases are TGTGCCAGCAGTAAACTAGCGGGAGAGGCAGATACGCAGTATTTT. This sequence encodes CASSKLAGEADTQYF.

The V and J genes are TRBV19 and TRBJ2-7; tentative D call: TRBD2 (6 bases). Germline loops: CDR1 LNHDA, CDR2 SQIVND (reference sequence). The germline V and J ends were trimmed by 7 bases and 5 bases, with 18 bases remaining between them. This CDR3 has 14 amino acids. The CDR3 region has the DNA TGTGCCAGTAAGGACGAGGGGACTTCCCACGAGCAGTACTTC. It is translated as CASKDEGTSHEQYF.

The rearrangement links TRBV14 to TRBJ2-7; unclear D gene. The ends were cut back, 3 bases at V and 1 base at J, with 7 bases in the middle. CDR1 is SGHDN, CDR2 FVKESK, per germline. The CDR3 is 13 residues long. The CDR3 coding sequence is TGTGCCAGCAGCCAGGGCGCGTCCTACGAGCAGTACTTC. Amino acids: CASSQGASYEQYF.

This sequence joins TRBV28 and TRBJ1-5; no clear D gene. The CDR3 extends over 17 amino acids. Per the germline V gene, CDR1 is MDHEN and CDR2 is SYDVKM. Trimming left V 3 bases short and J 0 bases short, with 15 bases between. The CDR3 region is CASSLIGSFYSNQPQHF. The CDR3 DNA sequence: TGTGCCAGCAGTTTGATCGGCAGTTTTTATAGCAATCAGCCCCAGCATTTT.

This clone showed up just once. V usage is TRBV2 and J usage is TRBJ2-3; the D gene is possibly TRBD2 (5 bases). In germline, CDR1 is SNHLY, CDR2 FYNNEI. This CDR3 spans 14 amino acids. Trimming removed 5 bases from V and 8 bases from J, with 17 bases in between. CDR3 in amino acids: CASSLGLGLGTQYF. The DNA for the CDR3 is TGTGCCAGCAGTCTAGGACTGGGGTTGGGTACGCAGTATTTT.

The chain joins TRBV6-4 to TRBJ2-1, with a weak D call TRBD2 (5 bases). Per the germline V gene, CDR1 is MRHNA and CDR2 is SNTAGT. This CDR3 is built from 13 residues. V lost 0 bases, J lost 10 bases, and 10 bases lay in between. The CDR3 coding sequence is TGTGCCAGCAGTGACTCGAACGGGGTAGAGCAGTTCTTC. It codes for CASSDSNGVEQFF.

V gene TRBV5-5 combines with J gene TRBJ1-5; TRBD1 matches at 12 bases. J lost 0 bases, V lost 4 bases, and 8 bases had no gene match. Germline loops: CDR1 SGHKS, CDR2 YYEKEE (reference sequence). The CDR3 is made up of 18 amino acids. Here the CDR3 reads CASSDTGTGGFSNQPQHF. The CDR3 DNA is TGTGCCAGCAGCGATACCGGGACAGGGGGCTTTAGCAATCAGCCCCAGCATTTT. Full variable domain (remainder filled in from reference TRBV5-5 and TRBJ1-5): DAGVTQSPTHLIKTRGQQVTLRCSPISGHKSVSWYQQVLGQGPQFIFQYYEKEERGRGNFPDRFSARQFPNYSSELNVNALLLGDSALYLCASSDTGTGGFSNQPQHFGDGTRLSIL.